These 28 T cell receptor beta chains originate from one sample sequenced in a study of CD8 T cells in Susac syndrome. Reverse transcription of about 0.45 to 1 ug RNA was carried out with random hexamers. TCRdb re-called the immunoSEQ multiplex PCR reads with MiXCR, one entry per CDR3 protein. The sample carries more than 150,000 distinct CDR3 sequences, 95% to 97% recorded once. Sample: CD4+ T cells from PBMCs. These receptors all stem from a human donor with Susac syndrome.

The V gene is TRBV5-1, the J gene TRBJ2-1; 8 positions match TRBD2. V was pared by 4 bases and J by 1 base, with 7 bases of the junction left unmatched. Germline V gives CDR1 SGHRS, CDR2 YFSETQ. The CDR3 is made up of 16 amino acids. DNA of the CDR3: TGCGCCAGCAGCCGGCACAGCGGGAGTTCCTACAATGAGCAGTTCTTC. This translates into CASSRHSGSSYNEQFF.

The CDR3 DNA sequence: TGTGCCAGCAGCGGACACGATGGCTACACCTTC. It translates to CASSGHDGYTF. This chain uses TRBV11-2 with TRBJ1-2; tentative D call: TRBD1 (5 bases). This CDR3 is built from 11 residues. Germline assignment: CDR1 SGHAT and CDR2 FQNNGV. The V gene lost 5 bases and the J gene lost 6 bases, with 7 bases spanning the gap.

This clonotype was observed once. J is TRBJ1-1 and V is TRBV20-1; no clear D gene. The CDR3 spans 14 residues. Trimming shortened V by 5 bases and J by 1 base, and 14 bases separated the two germline ends. The V gene's germline CDR1 is DFQATT and CDR2 SNEGSKA (reference sequence). For the CDR3, the DNA is TGCAGTGCTCTCCCTGGGGTAGGGAACACTGAAGCTTTCTTT. Residues: CSALPGVGNTEAFF.

The rearrangement joins TRBV29-1 to TRBJ2-2; the D gene is possibly TRBD1 (5 bases). There are 14 residues in the CDR3. The V gene lost 5 bases and the J gene lost 0 bases, with 10 bases spanning the gap. Germline V gene lookup returns CDR1 SQVTM and CDR2 ANQGSEA. The CDR3 region has the DNA TGCAGCGTTCTTACAGGCACGAACACCGGGGAGCTGTTTTTT. Translating gives CSVLTGTNTGELFF.

The chain recombines TRBV28 with TRBJ2-4; weak D call: TRBD1 (6 bases). Germline V CDR1 and CDR2: MDHEN, SYDVKM. Trimming stripped 5 bases from V and 6 bases from J, with 14 bases between. This CDR3 is 14 amino acids long. CDR3 protein: CASSGRLQGNIQYF. The CDR3 DNA sequence: TGTGCCAGCAGTGGAAGGTTACAGGGAAACATTCAGTACTTC.

The chain carries TRBV4-2 and TRBJ2-1, with D perhaps assigned TRBD1 or TRBD2 (5 bases each). This CDR3 is built from 15 residues. From germline, CDR1 is LGHNA and CDR2 YNFKEQ. Trimming pared 1 base from V and 7 bases from J, leaving 14 bases between. The CDR3 spells CASSQGPTWGNEQFF. CDR3 DNA: TGTGCCAGCAGCCAAGGACCCACGTGGGGGAATGAGCAGTTCTTC.

The genes are TRBV9 and TRBJ2-6, with D tentatively TRBD2 (6 bases). Germline assignment: CDR1 SGDLS and CDR2 YYNGEE. The CDR3 runs 16 residues. V lost 5 bases to trimming and J lost 0 bases, with 12 bases between them. CDR3 bases: TGTGCCAGCAGTCGGGGGTACCCCTCTGGGGCCAACGTCCTGACTTTC. This translates into CASSRGYPSGANVLTF.

Only one count was recorded for this clonotype. The V call is TRBV7-8, the J call TRBJ2-5; maybe TRBD1 (5 bases). Germline lookup yields CDR1 SGHVS and CDR2 FQNEAQ. The CDR3 sequence is 14 residues long. V gave up 2 bases and J gave up 5 bases, with 12 bases separating them. CDR3 sequence: CASSLLQVTETQYF. The CDR3 coding sequence is TGTGCCAGCAGCTTATTACAGGTTACGGAGACCCAGTACTTC. Supplemented by reference TRBV7-8 and TRBJ2-5, the full variable domain reads GAGVSQSPRYKVAKRGQDVALRCDPISGHVSLFWYQQALGQGPEFLTYFQNEAQLDKSGLPSDRFFAERPEGSVSTLKIQRTQQEDSAVYLCASSLLQVTETQYFGPGTRLLVL.

This rearrangement joins TRBV12-3 or TRBV12-4 to TRBJ1-6; no clear D gene. V was pared by 2 bases and J by 5 bases, with 7 bases between. The CDR3 contains 14 residues. CDR3 DNA: TGTGCCAGCAGTTTACACAACAATAATTCACCCCTCCACTTT. Protein product: CASSLHNNNSPLHF.

The chain is built from TRBV7-2 and TRBJ1-5; D is ambiguous. The V and J ends lost 5 bases and 7 bases respectively, with 15 bases between them. CDR1 is SGHTA and CDR2 is FQGNSA in the germline V gene. CDR3 size: 14 residues. The CDR3: CASSPTGQIQPQHF. The CDR3 DNA follows: TGTGCCAGCAGCCCAACCGGCCAAATCCAGCCCCAGCATTTT.

This clonotype was seen only a few times. The chain recombines TRBV7-8 with TRBJ2-3, with no clear D. This CDR3 has 13 residues. The V end was cut by 6 bases, the J end by 0 bases, with 7 bases between. Germline CDR1 SGHVS, CDR2 FQNEAQ. CDR3 DNA sequence: TGTGCCAGCAGAACTGACAGCACAGATACGCAGTATTTT. This encodes CASRTDSTDTQYF.

With regard to this clonotype: A junction end diverges from the germline sequence, so it may reflect a read error. This chain joins TRBV20-1 and TRBJ2-3, with a tentative D call TRBD2 (5 bases). Germline V gene sequence: CDR1 DFQATT, CDR2 SNEGSKA (reference sequence). The CDR3 totals 11 residues. The CDR3 DNA reads as TGCAGTGCTCCGCCCGGACTTGTGGGTGGGTTT. It translates to CSAPPGLVGGF.

In its sample, this clonotype was seen once. The chain uses TRBV7-3 and TRBJ2-3; perhaps TRBD2 as D (7 bases). CDR3 size: 15 residues. V lost 5 bases and J 4 bases, leaving 16 bases between the germline ends. The germline V gene has CDR1 SGHTA and CDR2 FQGTGA. CDR3 amino acids: CASSRRGGRADTQYF. In nucleotides, the CDR3 is TGTGCCAGCAGCCGAAGGGGGGGTCGGGCAGATACGCAGTATTTT.

The chain has TRBV6-5 and TRBJ1-2; no definite D call. The V end was cut by 0 bases, the J end by 4 bases, with 12 bases between. CDR1 MNHEY and CDR2 SVGAGI come from the germline V gene. The CDR3 has 15 amino acids. CDR3 DNA: TGTGCCAGCAGTTACTCCCAACCGTCGGGCTATGGCTACACCTTC. This translates into CASSYSQPSGYGYTF.

The chain joins TRBV3-1 to TRBJ2-2; D is ambiguous. The CDR3 runs to 13 residues. The germline V gene encodes CDR1 LGHDT and CDR2 YNNKEL (reference sequence). Trimming removed 4 bases from V and 6 bases from J, with 9 bases in between. The CDR3 sequence: CASSLMFSGELFF. DNA for the CDR3: TGTGCCAGCAGCCTGATGTTTTCCGGGGAGCTGTTTTTT.

The CDR3: CRAHPAGLIADTQYF. The CDR3 DNA sequence: TGCAGAGCGCATCCGGCAGGGTTGATCGCAGATACGCAGTATTTT. This chain joins TRBV20-1 and TRBJ2-3, with TRBD1 as a possible D gene (5 bases). The germline V gene encodes CDR1 DFQATT and CDR2 SNEGSKA (reference sequence). The CDR3 sequence is 15 residues long.

V and J are TRBV7-2 and TRBJ2-7, with a possible D match to TRBD1 (5 bases). The germline V gene has CDR1 SGHTA and CDR2 FQGNSA. The CDR3 runs 13 residues. Trimming stripped 1 base from V and 4 bases from J, with 8 bases between. CDR3 residues: CASSLDKGYEQYV. CDR3 DNA: TGTGCCAGCAGCTTAGATAAGGGGTACGAGCAGTACGTC.

The chain is built from TRBV24-1 and TRBJ2-3; D unresolved. The CDR3 totals 13 residues. Trimming pared 6 bases from V and 2 bases from J, leaving 8 bases between. From germline, CDR1 is KGHDR and CDR2 SFDVKD. CDR3 coding DNA: TGTGCCACCAGTCCCATCTTCACAGATACGCAGTATTTT. Protein product: CATSPIFTDTQYF.

The rearrangement links TRBV20-1 to TRBJ2-1; the D gene is possibly TRBD2 (6 bases). Germline lookup yields CDR1 DFQATT and CDR2 SNEGSKA (reference sequence). The CDR3 consists of 16 residues. Trimming took off 2 bases at V and 0 bases at J, with 14 bases between the two ends. The CDR3 spells CSARPPSASSYNEQFF. CDR3 nucleotides: TGCAGTGCTAGACCCCCTAGCGCGAGCTCCTACAATGAGCAGTTCTTC.

The chain employs TRBV15 and TRBJ1-2; 9 bases line up with TRBD1. In germline, CDR1 is LNHNV, CDR2 YYDKDF (reference sequence). Unmatched junction bases numbered 4, after V lost 5 bases and J lost 3 bases. The CDR3 covers 14 residues. The CDR3 DNA is TGTGCCACCAGCCCGGGACAGGGATACTATGGCTACACCTTC. Translating it yields CATSPGQGYYGYTF.

The V call is TRBV20-1, the J call TRBJ2-3; 12 bases are shared with TRBD2. CDR1 is DFQATT and CDR2 is SNEGSKA in the germline V gene (reference sequence). This CDR3 has 15 residues. With V trimmed by 6 bases and J by 2 bases, 6 bases remained unmatched. This CDR3 is CSAHGLAGTTDTQYF. The CDR3 DNA reads TGCAGTGCCCACGGACTAGCGGGAACCACAGATACGCAGTATTTT.

The chain is built from TRBV19 and TRBJ1-1; 9 bases line up with TRBD1. Germline V CDR1 and CDR2: LNHDA, SQIVND (reference sequence). This CDR3 region has 17 residues. V gave up 7 bases and J gave up 6 bases; unmatched junction bases: 18. CDR3 in DNA: TGTGCCAGTACCATTGGGACAGGGAAGGCTTTTTTTGCTGAAGCTTTCTTT. Protein sequence: CASTIGTGKAFFAEAFF.

The chain uses TRBV12-3 or TRBV12-4 and TRBJ2-4; the D is unclear. The germline V and J ends were trimmed by 3 bases and 0 bases, with 6 bases remaining between them. The CDR3 loop spans 14 amino acids. CDR3: CASSFSLAKNIQYF. The CDR3 bases are TGTGCCAGCAGTTTTAGTCTAGCCAAAAACATTCAGTACTTC.

The rearrangement uses TRBV27 and TRBJ1-4; unclear D gene. V was shortened by 6 bases and J by 4 bases, with 6 bases between the two germline ends. The CDR3 extends over 12 amino acids. Looked up from germline, CDR1 is MNHEY and CDR2 is SMNVEV (reference sequence). CDR3 amino acids: CASRQFNEKLFF. Written as DNA, the CDR3 is TGTGCCAGCAGACAGTTTAATGAAAAACTGTTTTTT.

The chain has TRBV3-1 and TRBJ2-2; no clear D. Germline loops: CDR1 LGHDT, CDR2 YNNKEL (reference sequence). Trimming took off 0 bases at V and 9 bases at J, with 8 bases between the two ends. This CDR3 spans 13 amino acids. The CDR3 is CASSQDWGRELFF. CDR3 bases: TGTGCCAGCAGCCAAGACTGGGGTCGGGAGCTGTTTTTT.

This chain uses TRBV19 with TRBJ1-2; 9 bases are shared with TRBD1. This CDR3 is 13 amino acids long. The V gene end was trimmed by 8 bases and the J gene end by 5 bases; junction bases not matched to a gene: 6. Germline loops: CDR1 LNHDA, CDR2 SQIVND (reference sequence). CDR3 in DNA: TGTGCCAGTTCACGGACAGGGGAATATGGCTACACCTTC. This encodes CASSRTGEYGYTF.

V usage is TRBV2 and J usage is TRBJ1-3, with TRBD1 as a possible D gene (6 bases). The CDR3 totals 14 residues. CDR1 and CDR2 from the germline V gene are SNHLY and FYNNEI. Trimming took off 4 bases at V and 0 bases at J, with 7 bases between the two ends. The chain's CDR3 is CASSARGSGNTIYF. The CDR3 nucleotides are TGTGCCAGCAGTGCCAGGGGCTCTGGAAACACCATATATTTT.

The J gene is TRBJ1-2, the V gene TRBV20-1; TRBD1 matches 7 bases. V shed 2 bases, J shed 4 bases, and the junction held 10 bases outside the gene matches. CDR3 length: 15 residues. Germline V gives CDR1 DFQATT, CDR2 SNEGSKA (reference sequence). In DNA, the CDR3 is TGCAGTGCTAGACTACCGGGACAGCGAGGCTATGGCTACACCTTC. This translates into CSARLPGQRGYGYTF.